The T cell receptor (beta chain) described here comes from a study of cytomegalovirus exposure and HLA in healthy donors. For the study at large: Most donors, approximately 82% of approximately 400 genotyped, fell in the Caucasian-associated ancestry cluster.

In this sample, this clone turned up once. Trimming pared 8 bases from V and 5 bases from J, leaving 24 bases between. The germline V gene has CDR1 SGHTA and CDR2 FQGNSA. The CDR3 is 16 residues long. The PCR made use of 60 Vbeta and 13 Jbeta primers. Sequencing used immunoSEQ multiplex PCR; TCRdb keeps in-frame clones, though not all of them. The sample holds 100,000 to 150,000 clones, roughly three quarters seen once. Material for sequencing was PBMCs. The clonotype was recovered from a woman aged 35 to 49 in good health and CMV-seronegative. V and J are TRBV7-2 and TRBJ1-2; weak D call: TRBD1 (5 bases). CDR3 protein: CASPPQGSVSFYGYTF. CDR3 nucleotides: TGTGCCAGCCCCCCCCAGGGATCCGTCTCATTTTATGGCTACACCTTC.